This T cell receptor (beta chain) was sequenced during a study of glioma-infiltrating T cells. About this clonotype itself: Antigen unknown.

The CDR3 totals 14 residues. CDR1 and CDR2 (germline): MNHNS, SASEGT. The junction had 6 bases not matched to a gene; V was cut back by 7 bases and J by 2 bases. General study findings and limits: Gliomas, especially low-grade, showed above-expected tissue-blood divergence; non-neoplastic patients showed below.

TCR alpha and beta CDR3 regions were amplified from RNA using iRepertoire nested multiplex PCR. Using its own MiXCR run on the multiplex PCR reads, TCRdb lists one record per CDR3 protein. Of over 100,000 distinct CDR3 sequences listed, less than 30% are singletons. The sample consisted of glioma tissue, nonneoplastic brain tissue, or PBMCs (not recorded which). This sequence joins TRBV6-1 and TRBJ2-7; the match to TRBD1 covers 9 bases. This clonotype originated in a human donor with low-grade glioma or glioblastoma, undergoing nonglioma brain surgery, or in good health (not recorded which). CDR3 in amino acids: CASKGQGLAYEQYF. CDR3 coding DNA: TGTGCCAGCAAGGGACAGGGTCTCGCCTACGAGCAGTACTTC.